This T cell receptor (beta chain) emerged from a study of cytomegalovirus exposure and HLA in healthy donors. CDR1 and CDR2 from the germline V gene are MDHEN and SYDVKM. Trimming left V 3 bases short and J 3 bases short, with 12 bases between. The CDR3 contains 15 residues. The table came from immunoSEQ multiplex PCR; TCRdb's copy has only in-frame clones and leaves some out. The data contain around 220,000 clones, around nine tenths of them seen just once; the ten biggest clones take up around 3%. Regarding this clone: Antigen specificity is unknown.

General observations from the study: The classifier, whose performance was assessed in both the original and validation cohorts, reportedly diagnosed cytomegalovirus status with high specificity and sensitivity. Most TCR sequences were rare, but some public TCRs occurred in many donors.

The V gene is TRBV28, the J gene TRBJ1-5, with D perhaps matching TRBD1 (5 bases). The TCR comes from a woman aged 18-29 years in good health and CMV-seronegative. The sequenced sample was PBMCs. The CDR3 region is CASSLGGQVNQPQHF. The CDR3 coding sequence is TGTGCCAGCAGTTTGGGGGGTCAGGTCAATCAGCCCCAGCATTTT.